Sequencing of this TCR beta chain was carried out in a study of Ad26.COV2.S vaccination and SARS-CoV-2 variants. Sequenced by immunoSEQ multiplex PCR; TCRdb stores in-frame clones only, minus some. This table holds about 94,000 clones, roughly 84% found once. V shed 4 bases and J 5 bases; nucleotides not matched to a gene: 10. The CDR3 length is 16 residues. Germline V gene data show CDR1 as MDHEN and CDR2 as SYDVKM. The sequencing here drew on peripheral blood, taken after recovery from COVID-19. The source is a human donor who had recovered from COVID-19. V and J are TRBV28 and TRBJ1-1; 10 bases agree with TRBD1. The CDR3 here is CASSSLLGQGGTEAFF. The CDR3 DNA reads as TGTGCCAGCAGTTCCCTACTTGGACAGGGGGGGACTGAAGCTTTCTTT.